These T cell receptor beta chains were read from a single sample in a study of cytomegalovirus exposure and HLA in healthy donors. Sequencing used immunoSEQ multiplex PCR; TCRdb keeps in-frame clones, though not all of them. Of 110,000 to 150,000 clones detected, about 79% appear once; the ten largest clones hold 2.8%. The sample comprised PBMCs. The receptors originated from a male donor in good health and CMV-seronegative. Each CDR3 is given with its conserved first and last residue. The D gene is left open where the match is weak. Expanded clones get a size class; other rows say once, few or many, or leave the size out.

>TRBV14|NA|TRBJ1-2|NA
CASSQDRGSCTF
TGTGCCAGCAGCCAAGATAGGGGCAGTTGCACCTTC
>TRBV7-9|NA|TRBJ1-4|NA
CASRGGANEKLFF
TGTGCCAGCAGGGGAGGGGCAAATGAAAAACTGTTTTTT
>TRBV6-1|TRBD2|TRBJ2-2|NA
CARNSGRALYGELFF
TGTGCCAGAAATAGCGGGAGGGCCTTGTACGGGGAGCTGTTTTTT
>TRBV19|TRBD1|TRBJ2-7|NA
CASSLGQAPNEQYF
TGTGCCAGTAGCCTTGGACAGGCACCTAACGAGCAGTACTTC
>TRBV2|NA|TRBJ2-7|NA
CASRPTGRSDGHEQYF
TGTGCCAGCAGGCCGACAGGGAGGAGCGACGGTCACGAGCAGTACTTC
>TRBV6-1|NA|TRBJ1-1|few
CASSGGRGINTEAFF
TGTGCCAGCTCGGGAGGGCGGGGTATCAACACTGAAGCTTTCTTT
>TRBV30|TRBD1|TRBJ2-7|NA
CAWTAGDRGDEQYF
TGTGCCTGGACCGCCGGGGACAGGGGGGACGAGCAGTACTTC
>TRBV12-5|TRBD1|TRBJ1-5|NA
CASGWGQGNQPQHF
TGTGCTAGTGGTTGGGGACAGGGCAATCAGCCCCAGCATTTT
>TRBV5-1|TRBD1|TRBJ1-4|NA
CASGETGTNEKLFF
TGCGCCAGCGGAGAGACAGGGACTAATGAAAAACTGTTTTTT
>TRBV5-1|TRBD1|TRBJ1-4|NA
CASRVDRESAKLFF
TGCGCCAGCAGGGTGGACAGGGAGAGTGCAAAACTGTTTTTT
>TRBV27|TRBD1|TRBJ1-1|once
CASSYAGGPKNTEAFF
TGTGCCAGCAGTTACGCAGGGGGCCCCAAGAACACTGAAGCTTTCTTT
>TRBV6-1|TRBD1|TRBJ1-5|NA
CASSETGGPSVYSNQPQHF
TGTGCCAGCAGTGAGACAGGGGGGCCATCTGTGTATAGCAATCAGCCCCAGCATTTT
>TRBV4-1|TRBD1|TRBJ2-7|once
CASSQGREGARDEQYF
TGCGCCAGCAGCCAAGGGCGAGAGGGGGCGCGGGACGAGCAGTACTTC
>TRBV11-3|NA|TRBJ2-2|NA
CASSLGGDGTGELFF
TGTGCCAGCAGCCTAGGGGGGGACGGCACCGGGGAGCTGTTTTTT
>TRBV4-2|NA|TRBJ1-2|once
CASSQDMRAGYTF
TGTGCCAGCAGCCAAGATATGAGGGCTGGCTACACCTTC
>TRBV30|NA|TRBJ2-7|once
CAWSTSYEQYF
TGTGCCTGGAGTACTAGCTACGAGCAGTACTTC